Here is one T cell receptor (beta chain) with its context. Using immunoSEQ multiplex PCR, the repertoire was profiled, and TCRdb retains in-frame clones only, with some absent. Here the sample spans around 50,000 clones, roughly 90% being singletons. The sample originates from a study of technical replicates of blood from a handful of donors. The CDR3 is made up of 16 amino acids. Germline V gives CDR1 SEHNR, CDR2 FQNEAQ (reference sequence). Between the trimmed V and J ends, which lost 3 bases and 0 bases, there was a span of 12 bases. The genes are TRBV7-9 and TRBJ1-5; the D gene is possibly TRBD1 (6 bases). Input material: PBMCs. This receptor was obtained from a human donor in good health. Some clones in this sample may be carry-over from other donors' samples. CDR3 DNA: TGTGCCAGCAGCTTCGGGGGGCCGGATAGCAATCAGCCCCAGCATTTT. Protein product: CASSFGGPDSNQPQHF.